One and the same sample provided the 23 T cell receptor beta chains below, sequenced in a study of blood T cell repertoires in COVID-19. Repertoires were generated with immunoSEQ multiplex PCR, while TCRdb's copy carries only in-frame clones and drops some. Counted here are around 180,000 clones, approximately 82% occurring once; the ten biggest clones make up about 10%. The sequencing input was peripheral blood. These receptors all come from a woman of 80 years or more with active or convalescent COVID-19.

This chain joins TRBV6-5 and TRBJ2-5; D not certain. The V gene's germline CDR1 is MNHEY and CDR2 SVGAGI. The CDR3 extends over 15 amino acids. Trimming left V 0 bases short and J 7 bases short, with 15 bases between. CDR3 nucleotide sequence: TGTGCCAGCAGTTACTCTCGGCTACCCCTAGGGACCCAGTACTTC. It encodes CASSYSRLPLGTQYF.

This chain connects TRBV24-1 to TRBJ2-6, with 7 bases that match TRBD1. Trimming at V came to 7 bases and at J to 2 bases, leaving 4 bases not matched to a gene. The CDR3 loop spans 15 amino acids. Germline V gene data show CDR1 as KGHDR and CDR2 as SFDVKD. The DNA for the CDR3 is TGTGCCACCAGCGTAACAGGGGCTGGGGCCAACGTCCTGACTTTC. Translation gives CATSVTGAGANVLTF.

The V call is TRBV6-4, the J call TRBJ1-2, with 10 bases identical to TRBD1. Germline assignment: CDR1 MRHNA and CDR2 SNTAGT. This CDR3 spans 16 amino acids. Germline trimming cut 4 bases from V and 2 bases from J; bases unmatched to any gene: 7. The CDR3 reads CASSVQPGQGNYGYTF. In nucleotides, the CDR3 is TGTGCCAGCAGTGTCCAACCGGGACAGGGGAACTATGGCTACACCTTC.

V gene TRBV2 combines with J gene TRBJ1-5; no clear D. Germline-derived CDR1 and CDR2 are SNHLY and FYNNEI. The CDR3 totals 13 residues. The V end was cut by 1 base, the J end by 7 bases, with 8 bases between. The CDR3 sequence is CASSEESSQPQHF. The CDR3 DNA sequence: TGTGCCAGCAGTGAAGAAAGCTCCCAGCCCCAGCATTTT. The variable domain in full, with the rest retrieved from reference TRBV2 and TRBJ1-5, is EPEVTQTPSHQVTQMGQEVILRCVPISNHLYFYWYRQILGQKVEFLVSFYNNEISEKSEIFDDQFSVERPDGSNFTLKIRSTKLEDSAMYFCASSEESSQPQHFGDGTRLSIL.

The V and J genes are TRBV5-4 and TRBJ1-4; tentative D call: TRBD1 (5 bases). The CDR3 is 16 residues long. Germline V gives CDR1 SGHNT, CDR2 YYREEE (reference sequence). V gave up 4 bases and J gave up 7 bases, with 20 bases separating them. The chain's CDR3 is CASSIPGAEEGEKLFF. The CDR3 DNA sequence: TGTGCCAGCAGCATACCCGGGGCCGAGGAGGGTGAAAAACTGTTTTTT. The entire variable domain, with the rest obtained from reference TRBV5-4 and TRBJ1-4, is as follows: ETGVTQSPTHLIKTRGQQVTLRCSSQSGHNTVSWYQQALGQGPQFIFQYYREEENGRGNFPPRFSGLQFPNYSSELNVNALELDDSALYLCASSIPGAEEGEKLFFGSGTQLSVL.

The rearrangement uses TRBV7-8 and TRBJ2-7, with D unclear. V gave up 2 bases and J gave up 4 bases, with 3 bases separating them. The CDR3 runs to 11 residues. From germline, CDR1 is SGHVS and CDR2 FQNEAQ. DNA for the CDR3: TGTGCCAGCAGCTTAATATACGAGCAGTACTTC. Translation: CASSLIYEQYF.

The CDR3 DNA sequence: TGTGCCAGCAGTGACCGGACAGCGGCCAATTCACCCCTCCACTTT. Its protein is CASSDRTAANSPLHF. J is TRBJ1-6 and V is TRBV6-1, with a weak D call TRBD1 (6 bases). Germline V gene sequence: CDR1 MNHNS, CDR2 SASEGT. The CDR3 runs to 15 residues. The V and J ends lost 3 bases and 7 bases respectively, with 13 bases between them.

Worth noting for this clone: Other DNA sequences in the sample encode the same CDR3. CDR3 sequence (DNA): TGCGCCAGCAGCTTGGGGCTAGCGGGAGTTAATGAGCAGTTCTTC. Encoded protein: CASSLGLAGVNEQFF. The chain combines TRBV5-1 with TRBJ2-1; 10 nucleotides align to TRBD2. The CDR3 sequence is 15 residues long. The V segment lost 0 bases and the J segment 7 bases; nucleotides outside the gene matches: 4. Germline values: CDR1 SGHRS, CDR2 YFSETQ.

V gene TRBV11-3 combines with J gene TRBJ1-1; D unresolved. V was pared by 3 bases and J by 3 bases, with 11 bases between. The germline CDR1 and CDR2 sequences are SGHNT and YENEEA. The CDR3 is 14 residues long. CDR3 in DNA: TGTGCCAGCAGCTTTATGGGCAGTTACACTGAAGCTTTCTTT. Its translation is CASSFMGSYTEAFF.

This clone was seen more than once but under ten times. The identical CDR3 is also encoded by other nucleotide sequences in the sample. The chain uses TRBV12-3 or TRBV12-4 and TRBJ2-7; D gene unclear. V was trimmed by 1 base and J by 4 bases, leaving 5 bases between them. The CDR3 is made up of 12 amino acids. In DNA, the CDR3 is TGTGCCAGCAGTTTAGGGGCGTACGAGCAGTACTTC. It translates to CASSLGAYEQYF.

The chain is built from TRBV5-6 and TRBJ2-7; the D gene is possibly TRBD1 (5 bases). The CDR3 is 15 amino acids. Deletions cut 0 bases from V and 2 bases from J, with 12 bases between. Germline V gives CDR1 SGHDT, CDR2 YYEEEE. CDR3 protein: CASSLVQGSPYEQYF. For the CDR3, the DNA is TGTGCCAGCAGCTTGGTCCAGGGCTCACCCTACGAGCAGTACTTC.

The rearrangement links TRBV5-1 to TRBJ2-1, with TRBD2 identical over 12 bases. Germline assignment: CDR1 SGHRS and CDR2 YFSETQ. Unmatched junction bases numbered 5, after V lost 0 bases and J lost 10 bases. The CDR3 extends over 15 amino acids. The CDR3 reads CASSLGLAGAREQFF. CDR3 coding DNA: TGCGCCAGCAGCTTGGGACTAGCGGGAGCAAGGGAGCAGTTCTTC.

Worth noting for this clone: One end of the junction does not line up with germline, which may come from a read error. The rearrangement uses TRBV11-2 and TRBJ2-5; D unresolved. CDR1 and CDR2 from the germline V gene are SGHAT and FQNNGV. This CDR3 region has 14 residues. In DNA, the CDR3 is TGTGCCAGCAGCCTAGAGAGACTGCAAGAGACCCAGTACTTC. This translates into CASSLERLQETQYF.

This clone occurred a few times. The chain couples TRBV28 to TRBJ1-4; 8 bases are a match to TRBD1. There are 15 residues in the CDR3. After removal of 4 bases from V and 6 bases from J, the junction contained 7 bases not matched to a gene. Germline-derived CDR1 and CDR2 are MDHEN and SYDVKM. CDR3 loop: CASSSFQGADEKLFF. As DNA, the CDR3 is TGTGCCAGCAGTTCCTTTCAGGGGGCGGATGAAAAACTGTTTTTT.

J is TRBJ2-2 and V is TRBV5-6; 12 bases align to TRBD2. Trimming removed 2 bases from V and 0 bases from J; junction bases left unmatched: 5. Germline CDR1 and CDR2: SGHDT and YYEEEE. The CDR3 contains 18 residues. The CDR3: CASSFLGLAGSNTGELFF. CDR3 DNA sequence: TGTGCCAGCAGCTTCCTGGGACTAGCGGGTTCGAACACCGGGGAGCTGTTTTTT.

The chain recombines TRBV6-1 with TRBJ1-2; TRBD1 is a possible D gene (5 bases). CDR3 length: 15 residues. The V end was cut by 3 bases, the J end by 5 bases, with 16 bases between. The V gene's germline CDR1 is MNHNS and CDR2 SASEGT. CDR3 protein: CASSDGGGHGYGYTF. The CDR3 DNA reads as TGTGCCAGCAGTGATGGGGGGGGTCATGGATATGGCTACACCTTC.

The CDR3 protein is CASSPPGNEQYF. In nucleotides, the CDR3 is TGCGCCAGCAGCCCACCAGGGAACGAGCAGTACTTC. This chain uses TRBV5-1 with TRBJ2-7; the D gene is possibly TRBD1 (5 bases). V shed 4 bases and J shed 5 bases, with 10 bases lying between them. This CDR3 region has 12 residues. Germline lookup yields CDR1 SGHRS and CDR2 YFSETQ.

This clone came up a few times. V gene TRBV4-1 combines with J gene TRBJ1-1, with a possible D match to TRBD1 (5 bases). The CDR3 covers 14 residues. Germline CDR1 and CDR2: MGHRA and YSYEKL. V was trimmed by 2 bases and J by 2 bases, leaving 9 bases between them. The CDR3, as DNA: TGCGCCAGCAGCCAAACGGGACTTAACACTGAAGCTTTCTTT. Translation: CASSQTGLNTEAFF.

The chain is built from TRBV28 and TRBJ1-5; 8 bases align to TRBD1. The CDR3 is made up of 14 amino acids. Unmatched junction bases numbered 5, after V lost 4 bases and J lost 6 bases. Germline V gene data show CDR1 as MDHEN and CDR2 as SYDVKM. CDR3 in amino acids: CASSSTGVFQPQHF. In DNA form, the CDR3 reads TGTGCCAGCAGTTCGACAGGGGTGTTTCAGCCCCAGCATTTT.

The genes are TRBV3-1 (or the pseudogene TRBV3-2) and TRBJ2-1; D gene unclear. The germline V gene encodes CDR1 LGHDT and CDR2 YNNKEL (reference sequence). Trimming pared 0 bases from V and 8 bases from J, leaving 11 bases between. The CDR3 loop spans 14 amino acids. In DNA, the CDR3 is TGTGCCAGCAGCCAAGACCCCAGTTCCGATGAGCAGTTCTTC. The encoded protein is CASSQDPSSDEQFF.

J is TRBJ2-1 and V is TRBV21-1; the table's TRBD2 call for D was not verified on the DNA. TRBV21-1 is a recognized pseudogene. This CDR3 contains 10 residues. This CDR3 is CASSSSEQFF. The CDR3 nucleotides are TGTGCCAGCAGCTCTTCGGAGCAGTTCTTC.

V is TRBV10-3 and J is TRBJ2-3, with 7 bases matching TRBD1. CDR1 is ENHRY, CDR2 SYGVKD, per germline. CDR3 length: 15 residues. The junction had 12 bases not matched to a gene; V was cut back by 11 bases and J by 1 base. CDR3: CAAKQGPPGTDTQYF. The CDR3 nucleotides read TGTGCCGCAAAACAGGGGCCCCCCGGCACAGATACGCAGTATTTT.

V and J are TRBV28 and TRBJ1-5; D unresolved. Germline V gives CDR1 MDHEN, CDR2 SYDVKM. The CDR3 consists of 12 residues. V was clipped by 2 bases and J by 4 bases, with 3 bases between them. The CDR3, as DNA: TGTGCCAGCAGTTTAACTAATCAGCCCCAGCATTTT. Its protein product is CASSLTNQPQHF.